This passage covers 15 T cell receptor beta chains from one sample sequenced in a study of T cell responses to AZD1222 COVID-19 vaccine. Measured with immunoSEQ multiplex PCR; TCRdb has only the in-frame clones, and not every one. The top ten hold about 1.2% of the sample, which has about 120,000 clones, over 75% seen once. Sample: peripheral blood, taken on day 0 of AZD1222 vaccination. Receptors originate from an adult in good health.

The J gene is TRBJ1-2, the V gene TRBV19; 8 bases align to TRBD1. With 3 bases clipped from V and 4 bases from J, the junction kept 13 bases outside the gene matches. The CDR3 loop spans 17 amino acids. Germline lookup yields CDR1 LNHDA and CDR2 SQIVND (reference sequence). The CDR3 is CASSIPRTGRGGYGYTF. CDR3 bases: TGTGCCAGTAGTATCCCCCGGACAGGGCGAGGTGGCTATGGCTACACCTTC. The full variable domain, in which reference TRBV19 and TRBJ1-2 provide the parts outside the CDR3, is DGGITQSPKYLFRKEGQNVTLSCEQNLNHDAMYWYRQDPGQGLRLIYYSQIVNDFQKGDIAEGYSVSREKKESFPLTVTSAQKNPTAFYLCASSIPRTGRGGYGYTFGSGTRLTVV.

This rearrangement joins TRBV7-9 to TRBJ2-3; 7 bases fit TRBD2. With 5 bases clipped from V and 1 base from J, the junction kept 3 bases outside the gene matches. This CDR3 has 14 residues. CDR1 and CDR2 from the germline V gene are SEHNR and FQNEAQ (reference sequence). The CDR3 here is CASSHGLGTDTQYF. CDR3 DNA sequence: TGTGCCAGCAGCCATGGACTAGGCACAGATACGCAGTATTTT.

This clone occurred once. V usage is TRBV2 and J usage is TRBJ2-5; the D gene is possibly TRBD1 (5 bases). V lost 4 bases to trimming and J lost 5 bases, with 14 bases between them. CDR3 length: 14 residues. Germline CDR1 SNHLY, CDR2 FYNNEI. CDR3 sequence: CASSATAVGETQYF. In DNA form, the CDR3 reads TGTGCCAGCAGTGCGACAGCCGTTGGGGAGACCCAGTACTTC.

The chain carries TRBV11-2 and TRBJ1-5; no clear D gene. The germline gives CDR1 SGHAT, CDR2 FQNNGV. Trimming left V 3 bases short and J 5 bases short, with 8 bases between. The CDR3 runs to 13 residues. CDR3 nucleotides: TGTGCCAGCAGCTTTTCATCCTATCAGCCCCAGCATTTT. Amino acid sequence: CASSFSSYQPQHF.

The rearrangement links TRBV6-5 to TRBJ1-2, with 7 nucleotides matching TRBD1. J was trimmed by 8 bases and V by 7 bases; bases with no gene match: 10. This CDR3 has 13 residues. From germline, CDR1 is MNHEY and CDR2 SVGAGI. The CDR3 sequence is CASIGDRAEGYTF. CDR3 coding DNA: TGTGCCAGCATAGGTGACAGGGCTGAGGGCTACACCTTC.

This chain's CDR3 is CSVWGRTGSPEAFF. Here the CDR3 DNA reads TGCAGCGTTTGGGGTCGGACAGGGAGCCCTGAAGCTTTCTTT. The chain combines TRBV29-1 with TRBJ1-1; TRBD1 matches at 8 bases. V trimming: 5 bases; J trimming: 6 bases; junction bases outside the gene matches: 11. CDR3 length: 14 amino acids. Per the germline V gene, CDR1 is SQVTM and CDR2 is ANQGSEA.

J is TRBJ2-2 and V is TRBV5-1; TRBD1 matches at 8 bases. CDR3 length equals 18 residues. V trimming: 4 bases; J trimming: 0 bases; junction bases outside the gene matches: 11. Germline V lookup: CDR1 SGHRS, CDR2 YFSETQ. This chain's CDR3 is CASSGRTGIFANTGELFF. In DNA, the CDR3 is TGCGCCAGCAGCGGGAGGACAGGGATTTTCGCGAACACCGGGGAGCTGTTTTTT.

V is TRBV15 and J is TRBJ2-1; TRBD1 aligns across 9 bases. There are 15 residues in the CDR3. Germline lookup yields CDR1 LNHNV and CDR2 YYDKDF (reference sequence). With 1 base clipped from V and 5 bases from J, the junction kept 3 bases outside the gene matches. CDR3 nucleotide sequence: TGTGCCACCAGCAGAGCGGGACAGGGAAACAATGAGCAGTTCTTC. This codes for CATSRAGQGNNEQFF.

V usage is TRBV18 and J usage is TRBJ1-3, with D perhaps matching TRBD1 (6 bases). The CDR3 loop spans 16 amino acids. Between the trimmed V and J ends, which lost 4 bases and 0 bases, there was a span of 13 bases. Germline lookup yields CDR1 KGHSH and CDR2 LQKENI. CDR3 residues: CASSRGQNPSGNTIYF. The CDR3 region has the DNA TGTGCCAGCTCACGAGGACAGAACCCCTCTGGAAACACCATATATTTT.

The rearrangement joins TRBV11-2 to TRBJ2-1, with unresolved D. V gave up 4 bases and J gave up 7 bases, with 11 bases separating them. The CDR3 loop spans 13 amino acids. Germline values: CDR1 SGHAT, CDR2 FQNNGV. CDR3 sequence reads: CASSSLANNEQFF. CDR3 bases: TGTGCCAGCAGCTCCCTGGCGAATAATGAGCAGTTCTTC.

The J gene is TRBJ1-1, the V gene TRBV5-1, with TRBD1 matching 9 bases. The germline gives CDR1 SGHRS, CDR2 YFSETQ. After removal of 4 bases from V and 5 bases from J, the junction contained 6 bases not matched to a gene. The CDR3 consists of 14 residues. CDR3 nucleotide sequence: TGCGCCAGCAGCCCGGGACAGGGACGGACTGAAGCTTTCTTT. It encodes CASSPGQGRTEAFF.

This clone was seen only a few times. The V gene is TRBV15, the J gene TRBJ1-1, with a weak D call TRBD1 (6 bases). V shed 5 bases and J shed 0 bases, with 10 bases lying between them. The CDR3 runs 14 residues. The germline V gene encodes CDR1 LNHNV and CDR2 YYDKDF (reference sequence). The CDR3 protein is CATSGGEVNTEAFF. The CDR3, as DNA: TGTGCCACCAGCGGGGGCGAAGTGAACACTGAAGCTTTCTTT.

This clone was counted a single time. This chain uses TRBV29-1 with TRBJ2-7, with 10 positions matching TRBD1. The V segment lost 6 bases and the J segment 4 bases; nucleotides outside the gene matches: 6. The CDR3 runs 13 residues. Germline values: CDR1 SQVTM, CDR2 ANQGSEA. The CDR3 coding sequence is TGCAGCGTCGGCCGGACAGGGGGGTACGAGCAGTACTTC. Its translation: CSVGRTGGYEQYF.

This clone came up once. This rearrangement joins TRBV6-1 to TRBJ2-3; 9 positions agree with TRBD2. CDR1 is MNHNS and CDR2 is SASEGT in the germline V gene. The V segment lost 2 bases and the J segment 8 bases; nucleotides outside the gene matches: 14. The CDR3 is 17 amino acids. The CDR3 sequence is CASSETASGVAGGTQYF. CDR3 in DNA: TGTGCCAGCAGTGAAACGGCTAGCGGGGTTGCGGGAGGTACGCAGTATTTT.

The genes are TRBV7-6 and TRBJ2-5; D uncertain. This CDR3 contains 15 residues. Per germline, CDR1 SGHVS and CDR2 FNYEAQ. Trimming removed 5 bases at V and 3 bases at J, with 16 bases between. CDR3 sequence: CASSPLPSFEETQYF. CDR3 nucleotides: TGTGCCAGCAGCCCGCTCCCGTCGTTCGAAGAGACCCAGTACTTC.